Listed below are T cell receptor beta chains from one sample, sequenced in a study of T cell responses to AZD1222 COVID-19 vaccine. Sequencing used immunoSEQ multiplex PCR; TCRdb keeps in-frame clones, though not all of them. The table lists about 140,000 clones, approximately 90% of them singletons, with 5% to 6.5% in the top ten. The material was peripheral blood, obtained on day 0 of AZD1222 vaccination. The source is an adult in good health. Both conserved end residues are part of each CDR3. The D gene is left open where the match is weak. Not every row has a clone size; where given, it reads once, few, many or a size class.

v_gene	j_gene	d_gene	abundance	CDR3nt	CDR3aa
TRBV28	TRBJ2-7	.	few	TGTGCCAGCACTAGGGGGGGGGCCTACGAGCAGTACTTC	CASTRGGAYEQYF
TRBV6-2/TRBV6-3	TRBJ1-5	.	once	TGTGCCAGCCGCCGGCTCGACGGTGGGTGGTACGGAGACAATCAGCCCCAGCATTTT	CASRRLDGGWYGDNQPQHF
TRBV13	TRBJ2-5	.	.	TGTGCCAGCAGCTTAGGTCAAGAGACCCAGTACTTC	CASSLGQETQYF
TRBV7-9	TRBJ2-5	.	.	TGTGCCAGCAGCTTGAAAGAGACCCAGTACTTC	CASSLKETQYF
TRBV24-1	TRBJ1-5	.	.	TGTGCCACCAGTGGACAAACAGGGTCCAATCAGCCCCAGCATTTT	CATSGQTGSNQPQHF
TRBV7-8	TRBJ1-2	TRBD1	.	TGTGCCAGCAGGGCCGACAGGGGGTTTTATGGCTACACCTTC	CASRADRGFYGYTF
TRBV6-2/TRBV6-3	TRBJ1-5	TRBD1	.	TGTGCCAGCAGTTACGCGACAGGGGCCCATAGCAATCAGCCCCAGCATTTT	CASSYATGAHSNQPQHF
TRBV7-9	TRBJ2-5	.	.	TGTGCCAGCAGCCGACAGGGAGGAGAGACCCAGTACTTC	CASSRQGGETQYF
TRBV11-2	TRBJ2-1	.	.	TGTGCCAGCAGCCCCCTCGGGTCTGAGCAGTTCTTC	CASSPLGSEQFF
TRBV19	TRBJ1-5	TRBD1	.	TGTGCCAGTAGTCTCCGAGGGACAGGGATGAGCAATCAGCCCCAGCATTTT	CASSLRGTGMSNQPQHF
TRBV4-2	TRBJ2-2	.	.	TGTGCCAGCAGCCAACCTCGGGACCTGAACACCGGGGAGCTGTTTTTT	CASSQPRDLNTGELFF
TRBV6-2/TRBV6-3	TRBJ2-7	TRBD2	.	TGTGCCAGCAGTTACTCACTAGCGGGGTCCTACGAGCAGTACTTC	CASSYSLAGSYEQYF
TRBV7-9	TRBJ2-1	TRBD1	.	TGTGCCAGCAGCTCGGAGACAGGGGGTCACCGCAATGAGCAGTTCTTC	CASSSETGGHRNEQFF
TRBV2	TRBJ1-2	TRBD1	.	TGTGCCAGCAGCGTCACCGGGACAGGGGGCAAAGGGGGGAATGGCTACACCTTC	CASSVTGTGGKGGNGYTF
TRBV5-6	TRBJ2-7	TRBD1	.	TGTGCCAGCAGCTTGGTGACAGGGGGCCCCTACGAGCAGTACTTC	CASSLVTGGPYEQYF
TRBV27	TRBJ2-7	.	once	TGTGCCAGCAGTTTCTTGACTTCCTCCTACGAGCAGTACTTC	CASSFLTSSYEQYF
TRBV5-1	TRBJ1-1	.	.	TGCGCCAGCAGCTTGGTGGGGGGGAACACTGAAGCTTTCTTT	CASSLVGGNTEAFF
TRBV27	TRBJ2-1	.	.	TGTGCCAGCAGTTTAGTAGCCAGCAGCTCCTACAATGAGCAGTTCTTC	CASSLVASSSYNEQFF
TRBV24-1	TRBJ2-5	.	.	TGTGCCACCAGTAAAACGAGGACTAACCAGAGGGGGGGGAAAGAGACCCAGTACTTC	CATSKTRTNQRGGKETQYF
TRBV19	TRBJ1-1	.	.	TGTGCCAGTAGTACCGGGACTTGGAACACTGAAGCTTTCTTT	CASSTGTWNTEAFF
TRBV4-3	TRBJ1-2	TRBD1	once	TGCGCCAGCAGCCAAGCCCTGACAGGGCCCTATGGCTACACCTTC	CASSQALTGPYGYTF
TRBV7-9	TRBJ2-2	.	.	TGTGCCAGCGCCCTCGGGAACGGGGAGCTGTTTTTT	CASALGNGELFF
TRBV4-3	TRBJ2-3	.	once	TGCGCCAGCAGCCAAGGGGGCGGTTCTAGCACAGATACGCAGTATTTT	CASSQGGGSSTDTQYF
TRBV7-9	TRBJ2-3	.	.	TGTGCCAGCAGCCCCCGACTACACCATATCACAGATACGCAGTATTTT	CASSPRLHHITDTQYF
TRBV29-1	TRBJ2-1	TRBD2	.	TGCAGCGTTGACCGGACTAGCGGGAGATGGAATGAGCAGTTCTTC	CSVDRTSGRWNEQFF
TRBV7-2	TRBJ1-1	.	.	TGTGCCAGCAGCTTAAGACAGGTGAACACTGAAGCTTTCTTT	CASSLRQVNTEAFF
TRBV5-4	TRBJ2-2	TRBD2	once	TGTGCCAGCAGCACGCGGACTAGCGGGGAGACCGGGGAGCTGTTTTTT	CASSTRTSGETGELFF
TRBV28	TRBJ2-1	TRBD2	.	TGTGCCAGCAGTTTCGGCGGGAGTGTCAGAGGGAGTGAGCAGTTCTTC	CASSFGGSVRGSEQFF
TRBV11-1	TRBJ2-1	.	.	TGTGCCAGCAGTCAGGACTCCTCCTACAATGAGCAGTTCTTC	CASSQDSSYNEQFF
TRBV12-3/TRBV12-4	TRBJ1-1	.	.	TGTGCCAGCAGCTCACCGACGGGCCCCGAGAGGTTT	CASSSPTGPERF
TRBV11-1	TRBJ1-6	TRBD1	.	TGTGCCAGCAGCTCTACTACAGGGGGGGCTTCACCCCTCCACTTT	CASSSTTGGASPLHF
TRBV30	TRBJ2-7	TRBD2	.	TGTGCCTGGAGTGCAAGCCGGACTAGCGTAAACTACGAGCAGTACTTC	CAWSASRTSVNYEQYF
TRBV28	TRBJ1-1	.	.	TGTGCCAGCAGTTTATATACCGAGGGCACTGAAGCTTTCTTT	CASSLYTEGTEAFF
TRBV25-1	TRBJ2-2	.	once	TGTGCCAGCAGCCAAAGACAGGGGAGGGACACCGGGGAGCTGTTTTTT	CASSQRQGRDTGELFF
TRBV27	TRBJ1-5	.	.	TGTGCCAGCAGTTTATCGATGGGGGGAGTGGATCAGCCCCAGCATTTT	CASSLSMGGVDQPQHF
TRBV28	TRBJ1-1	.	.	TGTGCCAGCAGTTTCCGAAGGGGAGGTGAAGCTTTCTTT	CASSFRRGGEAFF
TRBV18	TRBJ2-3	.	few	TGTGCCAGCTCACCCGGGCTCAATATAGATACGCAGTATTTT	CASSPGLNIDTQYF
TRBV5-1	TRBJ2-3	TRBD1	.	TGCGCTACAAGGGGGCAAACCGCAGATACGCAGTATTTT	CATRGQTADTQYF
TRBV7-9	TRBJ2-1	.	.	TGTGCCAGCAGCACAAGACGGGATGAGCAGTTCTTC	CASSTRRDEQFF
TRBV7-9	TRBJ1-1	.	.	TGTGCCAGCAGCTTAATGGGGGAGAACACTGAAGCTTTCTTT	CASSLMGENTEAFF
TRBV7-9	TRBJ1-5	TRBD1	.	TGTGCCAGCAGCGGGACAGGGGGAGGCAATCAGCCCCAGCATTTT	CASSGTGGGNQPQHF
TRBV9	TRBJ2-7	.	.	TGTGCCAGCAGCGACCCACCAGCCCTCCGGCTAGCGACCGACGAGCAGTACTTC	CASSDPPALRLATDEQYF